The 3 T cell receptor beta chains below all came from one sample that was sequenced in a study of breast tumors, draining lymph nodes, adjacent tissues. TCRdb ran MiXCR on the multiplex PCR reads and lists one entry per CDR3 protein. This table has about 130,000 distinct CDR3 sequences, around 20% appearing once. Breast cancer patients provided tissue from their axillary draining lymph nodes. Material for sequencing was axillary lymph node tissue. The receptors here all came from a female donor with breast cancer. Some clones in this sample may be carry-over from other donors' samples.

There are a few counts of this clonotype. The V gene is TRBV5-6, the J gene TRBJ2-6; D remains ambiguous. Germline V gene lookup returns CDR1 SGHDT and CDR2 YYEEEE. Trimming took off 0 bases at V and 0 bases at J, with 4 bases between the two ends. The CDR3 length is 15 residues. This CDR3 reads CASSLDSSGANVLTF. DNA for the CDR3: TGTGCCAGCAGCTTGGACAGCTCTGGGGCCAACGTCCTGACTTTC.

Ten or more counts support this clonotype. The gene calls are TRBV14 and TRBJ2-1; weak D call: TRBD2 (5 bases). The germline CDR1 and CDR2 sequences are SGHDN and FVKESK. V lost 1 base, J lost 4 bases, and 5 bases lay in between. This CDR3 comprises 13 residues. The CDR3 here is CASSQGGYNEQFF. The CDR3 DNA sequence: TGTGCCAGCAGCCAAGGAGGGTACAATGAGCAGTTCTTC.

As to this clonotype: A read error may explain this, as a much larger clone is one base away. The J gene is TRBJ2-2, the V gene TRBV19; D remains unclear. CDR1 is LNHDA and CDR2 is SQIVND in the germline V gene (reference sequence). CDR3 size: 15 residues. V was shortened by 7 bases and J by 0 bases, with 12 bases between the two germline ends. CDR3 nucleotide sequence: TGTGCCAGTAATCCTAGGGATACGAACACCGGGGAGCTGTTTTTT. As protein: CASNPRDTNTGELFF.